This TCR beta chain was sequenced for a study of T cells after yellow fever vaccination. Study-level information: Fractions low in cell number were prepared with SMART-Seq v4 Ultra Low Input.

MiXCR, run by TCRdb on the 5' RACE reads, gives a single entry per CDR3 protein. This table holds some 120,000 distinct CDR3 sequences, 6.5% to 9% found once. The CDR3 length is 10 residues. V lost 7 bases, J lost 4 bases, and 5 bases lay in between. Germline CDR1 MNHEY, CDR2 SVGEGT. Study-wide results and caveats: Some clonotypes were seen in both the CD4 and the CD8 compartments. These made up a small share and likely arose from convergent recombination.

Remarks on this clonotype: What it binds is unknown.

The sequencing used CD8+ T cells sorted from PBMCs, collected 45 days after the yellow fever booster vaccination. The chain recombines TRBV6-2 or TRBV6-3 with TRBJ2-7, with D possibly TRBD1 on 5 matching bases. This receptor was obtained from a man aged 25-45 years who received the YFV17D yellow fever vaccine. The CDR3 DNA reads TGTGCCAGCAACAGGTACGAGCAGTACTTC. Translated: CASNRYEQYF.